This T cell receptor (beta chain) was recorded in a study of blood T cell repertoires in COVID-19. TCRdb keeps only in-frame clones here, not all; method: immunoSEQ multiplex PCR. This repertoire shows approximately 230,000 clones, 70% to 90% found once; its top ten account for over 1.3%. Sequencing was performed on peripheral blood. The sequence was obtained from an elderly man with acute or convalescent COVID-19.

The DNA for the CDR3 is TGCGCCAGCAGGGAACCCAGGGACACAACTAATGAAAAACTGTTTTTT. Its protein is CASREPRDTTNEKLFF. The chain carries TRBV5-1 and TRBJ1-4; maybe TRBD1 (6 bases). V was trimmed by 5 bases and J by 0 bases, leaving 14 bases between them. CDR1 and CDR2 (germline): SGHRS, YFSETQ. This CDR3 has 16 amino acids.